The sequence of this T cell receptor (beta chain) was determined in a study of follicular helper T cells after annual influenza vaccination. General study results and limits: Successive annual vaccinations recalled a recurrent oligoclonal ICOS+CD38+ cTfh response with influenza-specific clonotypes. Just about 9.5-21% of cells analyzed had recovered productive TCRB sequences.

The CDR3 runs 18 residues. The ends lost 6 bases at V and 0 bases at J; junction bases unmatched: 12. Germline loops: CDR1 SGHDN, CDR2 FVKESK. Time point described: 2015-2016 season, 7 days after influenza vaccination. Donors with HIV/AIDS, active malignancy, immunomodulators or active illness were excluded. A note on this clone: Antigen: not known.

TCRB was sequenced at Survey level resolution. TCRdb keeps only in-frame clones here, not all; method: immunoSEQ multiplex PCR. The table includes over 8,000 clones, 70% to 90% detected once. The receptor's source is an adult who received the influenza vaccine. The sample here was CXCR5- memory CD4+ T cells sorted from blood, taken 7 days after influenza vaccination. The V and J genes are TRBV14 and TRBJ2-3, with 10 positions matching TRBD2. CDR3 sequence: CASRPVPLAGGSTDTQYF. The CDR3 DNA follows: TGTGCCAGCAGACCCGTTCCGTTAGCGGGGGGAAGCACAGATACGCAGTATTTT.